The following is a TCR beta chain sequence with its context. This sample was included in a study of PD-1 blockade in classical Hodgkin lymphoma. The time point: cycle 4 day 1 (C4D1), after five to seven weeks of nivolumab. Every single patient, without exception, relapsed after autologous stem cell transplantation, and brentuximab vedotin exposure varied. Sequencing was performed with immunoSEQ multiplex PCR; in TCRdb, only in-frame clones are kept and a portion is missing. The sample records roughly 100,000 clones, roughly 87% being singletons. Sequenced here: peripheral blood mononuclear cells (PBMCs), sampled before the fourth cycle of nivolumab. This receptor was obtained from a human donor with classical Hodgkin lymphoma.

CDR3 amino acids: CASSRSPDRGPPYEQYF. The CDR3 DNA is TGTGCCAGCAGTAGGAGCCCGGACAGGGGTCCCCCCTACGAGCAGTACTTC. The chain is built from TRBV28 and TRBJ2-7; the match to TRBD1 covers 9 bases. This CDR3 spans 17 amino acids. With 5 bases clipped from V and 2 bases from J, the junction kept 13 bases outside the gene matches. Germline values: CDR1 MDHEN, CDR2 SYDVKM. The full variable domain, completed using reference TRBV28 and TRBJ2-7, is DVKVTQSSRYLVKRTGEKVFLECVQDMDHENMFWYRQDPGLGLRLIYFSYDVKMKEKGDIPEGYSVSREKKERFSLILESASTNQTSMYLCASSRSPDRGPPYEQYFGPGTRLTVT.